This T cell receptor beta chain was captured in a study of T cell repertoires in cytomegalovirus infection. Study overall: Well-studied HLA-B-restricted epitopes and recently identified HLA-C-restricted epitopes of CMV were both used in the study. An indication of both CMV infection and matching HLA type came from public TCR beta signatures. Findings and limits, study-wide: Clonotypes of TCR beta that were HLA-C-restricted and CMV-specific dominated the ex vivo response.

About this clonotype itself: Its antigen is not identified.

With V trimmed by 3 bases and J by 3 bases, 6 bases remained unmatched. The CDR3 totals 15 residues. Germline lookup yields CDR1 SGDLS and CDR2 YYNGEE. TCRdb re-analysed the reads in MiXCR, keeping a single row per CDR3 protein. The sample has approximately 990,000 distinct CDR3 sequences, 25% to 40% seen once; the top ten hold roughly 13%. The chain has TRBV9 and TRBJ2-7, with 10 bases fitting TRBD1. This sequence originates from a human donor in good health (CMV status not recorded). Some clones in this sample may be carry-over from other donors' samples. The sample here was cultured CD8+ T cells from PBMCs, taken from culture after CMV antigen stimulation. This chain's CDR3 is CASSEGQGPGYEQYF. CDR3 sequence (DNA): TGTGCCAGCAGCGAGGGACAGGGGCCAGGCTACGAGCAGTACTTC.